The 26 T cell receptor beta chains below come from one sample, sequenced in a study of cytomegalovirus exposure and HLA in healthy donors. Sequencing used immunoSEQ multiplex PCR; TCRdb keeps in-frame clones, though not all of them. Of under 200,000 clones detected, about 90% appear once; the ten largest clones hold approximately 3%. The sequencing input was PBMCs. The origin of the receptors is a woman younger than 30 in good health and CMV-seropositive.

This rearrangement joins TRBV4-1 to TRBJ2-3, with 14 bases that match TRBD2. The CDR3 runs 17 residues. Per the germline V gene, CDR1 is MGHRA and CDR2 is YSYEKL. Unmatched junction bases numbered 7, after V lost 3 bases and J lost 5 bases. The CDR3 nucleotides read TGCGCCAGCAGCCAGGGGGGACTAGCGGGAGTGCGAGATACGCAGTATTTT. It codes for CASSQGGLAGVRDTQYF.

The chain couples TRBV7-3 to TRBJ1-1, with 10 bases fitting TRBD1. Germline V gene sequence: CDR1 SGHTA, CDR2 FQGTGA. With 5 bases clipped from V and 2 bases from J, the junction kept 8 bases outside the gene matches. This CDR3 region has 16 residues. CDR3 DNA: TGTGCCAGCAGCCAACCGGGACAGGGGCTCAACACTGAAGCTTTCTTT. It codes for CASSQPGQGLNTEAFF.

V is TRBV7-9 and J is TRBJ2-2, with D possibly TRBD1 on 6 matching bases. This CDR3 region has 17 residues. Looked up from germline, CDR1 is SEHNR and CDR2 is FQNEAQ (reference sequence). V was clipped by 0 bases and J by 4 bases, with 15 bases between them. The chain's CDR3 is CASSLAGTTTGTGELFF. The CDR3 DNA follows: TGTGCCAGCAGCTTAGCTGGGACAACCACCGGCACCGGGGAGCTGTTTTTT.

The chain couples TRBV15 to TRBJ2-1; TRBD2 aligns across 8 bases. The CDR3 sequence is 15 residues long. V was clipped by 8 bases and J by 6 bases; unmatched bases: 12. Germline V CDR1 and CDR2: LNHNV, YYDKDF (reference sequence). CDR3 loop: CATCLTHGGGNEQFF. CDR3 in DNA: TGTGCCACCTGCCTGACCCACGGGGGGGGCAATGAGCAGTTCTTC.

The CDR3 is CAIRGVGSGNTIYF. CDR3 coding DNA: TGTGCCATCAGAGGGGTAGGTTCTGGAAACACCATATATTTT. The chain has TRBV10-3 and TRBJ1-3; perhaps TRBD1 as D (5 bases). The germline V gene has CDR1 ENHRY and CDR2 SYGVKD. V shed 6 bases and J shed 1 base, with 10 bases lying between them. This CDR3 has 14 amino acids.

The chain is built from TRBV20-1 and TRBJ2-5, with D possibly matching TRBD1 (5 bases). V was shortened by 7 bases and J by 5 bases, with 11 bases between the two germline ends. Germline lookup yields CDR1 DFQATT and CDR2 SNEGSKA (reference sequence). CDR3 length: 11 amino acids. The CDR3 coding sequence is TGCAGTGTCCAGGGTGGGGAGACCCAGTACTTC. It yields the protein CSVQGGETQYF.

The V gene is TRBV27, the J gene TRBJ1-5; 8 nucleotides line up with TRBD1. V lost 5 bases to trimming and J lost 0 bases; unmatched junction nucleotides: 9. The CDR3 extends over 17 amino acids. Germline V lookup: CDR1 MNHEY, CDR2 SMNVEV (reference sequence). The CDR3 reads CASSPRTGPYSNQPQHF. The CDR3 DNA sequence: TGTGCCAGCAGTCCTCGGACAGGGCCTTATAGCAATCAGCCCCAGCATTTT.

In this sample, this clone turned up once. The V and J genes are TRBV29-1 and TRBJ2-7; TRBD2 agrees at 14 bases. Germline V CDR1 and CDR2: SQVTM, ANQGSEA. V dropped 5 bases and J dropped 10; count of bases not matched to a gene: 19. CDR3 size: 17 residues. The DNA for the CDR3 is TGCAGCGTTCACGAGGGCGAGGGGGGACTAGCGGGAGTTGAACAGTACTTC. It is translated as CSVHEGEGGLAGVEQYF.

The chain recombines TRBV10-2 with TRBJ1-2, with D perhaps matching TRBD1 (6 bases). Trimming took 4 bases from V and 8 from J, leaving 14 bases between them. The CDR3 is made up of 13 amino acids. Germline CDR1 reads WSHSY; CDR2 reads SAAADI. The CDR3, as DNA: TGCGCCAGCAGTGCGGGGGGCGCGGGGGGCTACACCTTC. Its protein product is CASSAGGAGGYTF.

The chain combines TRBV29-1 with TRBJ2-7, with TRBD1 as a possible D gene (6 bases). This CDR3 has 11 residues. Germline V gives CDR1 SQVTM, CDR2 ANQGSEA. V shed 6 bases and J shed 6 bases, with 12 bases lying between them. CDR3 sequence (DNA): TGCAGCGTCCCAGAAGGGGGCGAGCAGTACTTC. The encoded protein is CSVPEGGEQYF.

This clone occurred once. The chain employs TRBV4-2 and TRBJ2-1; D may be TRBD1 (6 bases). This CDR3 has 17 residues. CDR1 and CDR2 from the germline V gene are LGHNA and YNFKEQ. The V end was cut by 1 base, the J end by 5 bases, with 18 bases between. In DNA form, the CDR3 reads TGTGCCAGCAGCCAAGGGTTTAAGGGGGAGCGTCACAATGAGCAGTTCTTC. This encodes CASSQGFKGERHNEQFF.

The chain carries TRBV18 and TRBJ1-2; 7 nucleotides align to TRBD1. Germline assignment: CDR1 KGHSH and CDR2 LQKENI. This CDR3 contains 15 residues. The V and J ends lost 2 bases and 4 bases, in that order; junction bases with no gene match: 7. The CDR3 reads CASSPEQGRIYGYTF. The CDR3 DNA follows: TGTGCCAGCTCACCAGAACAGGGGAGGATCTATGGCTACACCTTC. Based on the CDR3 plus reference TRBV18 and TRBJ1-2, the full variable domain is NAGVMQNPRHLVRRRGQEARLRCSPMKGHSHVYWYRQLPEEGLKFMVYLQKENIIDESGMPKERFSAEFPKEGPSILRIQQVVRGDSAAYFCASSPEQGRIYGYTFGSGTRLTVV.

This chain links TRBV10-1 with TRBJ1-1, with 8 bases lining up with TRBD1. The CDR3 length is 15 residues. V lost 4 bases and J lost 1; bases outside the gene matches: 5. Germline assignment: CDR1 WNHNN and CDR2 SYGVQD (reference sequence). The CDR3 sequence: CASSGGTGPNTEAFF. The CDR3, as DNA: TGCGCCAGCAGTGGTGGGACAGGACCGAACACTGAAGCTTTCTTT.

The genes are TRBV19 and TRBJ2-5, with D unclear. V lost 5 bases and J 4 bases, leaving 5 bases between the germline ends. CDR3 length: 11 amino acids. CDR1 and CDR2 (germline): LNHDA, SQIVND (reference sequence). This CDR3 is CASSSGETQYF. In nucleotides, the CDR3 is TGTGCCAGTAGTTCCGGAGAGACCCAGTACTTC.

CDR3 in DNA: TGCGCCAGCAGCTTCCCCGCGAGCGGGAGTTCGTACAATGAGCAGTTCTTC. It codes for CASSFPASGSSYNEQFF. The V gene is TRBV5-1, the J gene TRBJ2-1; 8 nucleotides align to TRBD2. The CDR3 length is 17 residues. Germline trimming cut 2 bases from V and 4 bases from J; bases unmatched to any gene: 11. CDR1 and CDR2 from the germline V gene are SGHRS and YFSETQ.

The chain couples TRBV7-7 to TRBJ2-3; 10 bases map to TRBD2. The CDR3 is made up of 16 amino acids. The J segment lost 0 bases and the V segment lost 5 bases, leaving 5 bases of the junction unmatched. Germline values: CDR1 SSHAT, CDR2 FNYEAQ (reference sequence). This chain's CDR3 is CASSRLTSGSTDTQYF. The CDR3 region has the DNA TGTGCCAGCAGCCGTCTGACTAGCGGGAGCACAGATACGCAGTATTTT.

The chain combines TRBV19 with TRBJ2-4, with 10 bases that match TRBD1. This CDR3 has 13 amino acids. CDR1 is LNHDA and CDR2 is SQIVND in the germline V gene (reference sequence). Trimming at V came to 5 bases and at J to 9 bases, leaving 4 bases not matched to a gene. CDR3 region: CASSEGQGIIQYF. The CDR3 nucleotides read TGTGCCAGTAGTGAGGGACAGGGGATCATTCAGTACTTC.

The V and J genes are TRBV4-1 and TRBJ2-7; 12 bases match TRBD2. CDR1 and CDR2 from the germline V gene are MGHRA and YSYEKL. V was pared by 4 bases and J by 0 bases, with 19 bases of the junction left unmatched. This CDR3 is 21 amino acids long. CDR3 protein: CASSLWSDPTSGGYFSYEQYF. The CDR3 region has the DNA TGCGCCAGCAGCCTTTGGAGCGATCCAACTAGCGGGGGGTACTTCTCCTACGAGCAGTACTTC.

This clone was seen just once. The chain carries TRBV2 and TRBJ2-6, with no clear D. Trimming cost V 6 bases and J 0 bases, with 9 bases left between them. Germline V gene sequence: CDR1 SNHLY, CDR2 FYNNEI. The CDR3 sequence is 15 residues long. CDR3 residues: CASRMGSSGANVLTF. The CDR3 nucleotides read TGTGCCAGCAGGATGGGCTCCTCTGGGGCCAACGTCCTGACTTTC.

This chain uses TRBV18 with TRBJ2-2; D is possibly TRBD2 (6 bases). Trimming left V 4 bases short and J 4 bases short, with 16 bases between. This CDR3 comprises 16 residues. The germline V gene encodes CDR1 KGHSH and CDR2 LQKENI. This CDR3 is CASSLAGTSSTGELFF. The DNA for the CDR3 is TGTGCCAGCTCACTCGCCGGGACTTCCAGCACCGGGGAGCTGTTTTTT.

The V gene is TRBV2, the J gene TRBJ1-6; no clear D. Germline CDR1 is SNHLY and CDR2 is FYNNEI. The CDR3 contains 14 residues. V shed 6 bases and J shed 3 bases, with 9 bases lying between them. CDR3 coding DNA: TGTGCCAGCAGCAACGAGAACTATAATTCACCCCTCCACTTT. Protein: CASSNENYNSPLHF.

The CDR3 protein is CSVGTSEPYNEQFF. The CDR3 DNA reads TGCAGCGTTGGGACTAGCGAACCCTACAATGAGCAGTTCTTC. V and J are TRBV29-1 and TRBJ2-1; 9 bases are shared with TRBD2. The CDR3 length is 14 residues. V gave up 4 bases and J gave up 2 bases; unmatched junction bases: 3. Germline lookup yields CDR1 SQVTM and CDR2 ANQGSEA.

The chain recombines TRBV10-3 with TRBJ1-2; 8 bases fit TRBD1. Germline V gives CDR1 ENHRY, CDR2 SYGVKD. The J segment lost 6 bases and the V segment lost 5 bases, leaving 11 bases of the junction unmatched. CDR3 size: 15 residues. In DNA form, the CDR3 reads TGTGCCATCAGTTCTACGGGACAGGCCGACGATGGCTACACCTTC. Translation gives CAISSTGQADDGYTF.

The genes are TRBV6-1 and TRBJ1-1; the D gene is possibly TRBD1 (6 bases). Germline V gene data show CDR1 as MNHNS and CDR2 as SASEGT. Trimming took off 0 bases at V and 3 bases at J, with 23 bases between the two ends. This CDR3 spans 19 amino acids. CDR3 sequence reads: CASSEASLGWGPGDTEAFF. The CDR3 coding sequence is TGTGCCAGCAGTGAAGCCTCTCTGGGGTGGGGGCCTGGGGACACTGAAGCTTTCTTT.

V and J are TRBV5-1 and TRBJ2-1; 8 positions agree with TRBD1. There are 16 residues in the CDR3. V lost 4 bases, J lost 6 bases, and 12 bases stayed unmatched. Germline V gene lookup returns CDR1 SGHRS and CDR2 YFSETQ. For the CDR3, the DNA is TGCGCCAGCAGCCTAACGTTGGACAGGGCGGCCAATGAGCAGTTCTTC. Residues: CASSLTLDRAANEQFF.

The CDR3 coding sequence is TGTGCCAGCAGCCCTGGACTAGCGGGAGGACCCTCCTACAATGAGCAGTTCTTC. Protein: CASSPGLAGGPSYNEQFF. The J gene is TRBJ2-1, the V gene TRBV11-3, with 14 bases that match TRBD2. From germline, CDR1 is SGHNT and CDR2 YENEEA. The CDR3 totals 18 residues. Trimming at V came to 5 bases and at J to 0 bases, leaving 6 bases not matched to a gene.